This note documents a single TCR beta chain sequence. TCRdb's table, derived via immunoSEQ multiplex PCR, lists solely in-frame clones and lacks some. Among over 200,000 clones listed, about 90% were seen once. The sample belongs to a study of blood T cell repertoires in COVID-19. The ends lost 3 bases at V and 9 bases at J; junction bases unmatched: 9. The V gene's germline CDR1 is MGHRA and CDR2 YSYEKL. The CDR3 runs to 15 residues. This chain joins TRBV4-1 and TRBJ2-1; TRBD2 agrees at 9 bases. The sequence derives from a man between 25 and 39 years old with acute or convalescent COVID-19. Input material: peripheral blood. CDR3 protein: CASSHSGGDVGEQFF. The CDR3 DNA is TGCGCCAGCAGCCATAGCGGGGGCGACGTCGGTGAGCAGTTCTTC.